The rows below give T cell receptor beta chains drawn from one sample of a study of response to subunit inactivated influenza vaccine. TCRdb re-called the RT-PCR reads with MiXCR, one entry per CDR3 protein. The repertoire includes about 190,000 distinct CDR3 sequences, around 15% of them detected once, and under 30% sits in the top ten. The specimen comprised CD8+ T cells sorted from PBMCs, sampled 5 to 6 days after vaccination. These TCRs come from a man aged 50 to 59 who received an inactivated influenza vaccine. CDR3s include the opening cysteine and the closing phenylalanine or tryptophan. The order of the fields is V gene, clone size, CDR3 protein. Clone size is not always given. Where it is, it says once, few, many or a class for expanded clones.

>TRBV2|.
CAGGEAFYEQYF
>TRBV20-1|few
CSAPAQDRALSYEQYF
>TRBV5-1|many
CASSPEGTDTDTQYF
>TRBV11-2|.
CASSLGTSGGVTQYF
>TRBV28|.
CASSIMGMNTEAFF
>TRBV11-1|few
CASSLGAGSGGFPDTQYF
>TRBV12-3/TRBV12-4|.
CASVPGNRYNEQFF
>TRBV20-1|few
CSAREDRGSEVTGELFF
>TRBV29-1|many
CSVVSANTGELFF
>TRBV29-1|many
CSVEGGLVGHNEQFF
>TRBV20-1|few
CSAWDSDTEAFF
>TRBV5-6|few
CASSPPGPIAYEQYF
>TRBV7-8|.
CASSWTSETPYEQYF
>TRBV27|.
CASRPLTSYQETQYF
>TRBV30|.
CAGRLSSYNEQFF
>TRBV20-1|few
CSAVGSTGSSYNEQFF
>TRBV12-3/TRBV12-4|.
CASSPPQGVPQETQYF